This T cell receptor (beta chain) was sequenced for a study of beta chain features in type 1 diabetes. Sequencing targeted expressed TCRB transcripts, as all isolated RNA had been reverse transcribed. TCRdb keeps only in-frame clones here, not all; method: immunoSEQ multiplex PCR. This sample has around 140,000 clones, with approximately 10% found just once. V was pared by 4 bases and J by 5 bases, with 9 bases between. This CDR3 comprises 13 residues. CDR1 and CDR2 (germline): SEHNR, FQNEAQ (reference sequence). Overall study results and limits: The study found moderately but significantly shorter TCRB CDR3s in all four CD4+ subsets of Type 1 diabetes patients.

This clone has just a few counts. Its antigen is unknown. The sequence came from a man aged 25-45 years with type 1 diabetes. This chain connects TRBV7-9 to TRBJ1-5; the D gene is possibly TRBD1 (6 bases). The specimen was central memory CD4+ T cells from blood. In DNA, the CDR3 is TGTGCCAGCAGCTCTTACAGGGATCAGCCCCAGCATTTT. This translates into CASSSYRDQPQHF.